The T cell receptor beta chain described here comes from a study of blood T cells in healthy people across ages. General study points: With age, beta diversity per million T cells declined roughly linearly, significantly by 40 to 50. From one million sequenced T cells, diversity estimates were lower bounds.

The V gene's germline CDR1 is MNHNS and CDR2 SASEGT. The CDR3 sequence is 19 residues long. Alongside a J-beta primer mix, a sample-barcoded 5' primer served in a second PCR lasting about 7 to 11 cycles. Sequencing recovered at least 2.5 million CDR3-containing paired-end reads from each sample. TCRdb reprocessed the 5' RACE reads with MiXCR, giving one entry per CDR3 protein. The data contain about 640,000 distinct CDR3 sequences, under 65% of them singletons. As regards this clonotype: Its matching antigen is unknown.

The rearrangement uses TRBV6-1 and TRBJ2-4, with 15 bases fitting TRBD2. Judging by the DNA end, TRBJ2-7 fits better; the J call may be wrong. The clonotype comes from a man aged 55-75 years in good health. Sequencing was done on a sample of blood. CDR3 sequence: CASSRLIGTSGGHPYEQYF. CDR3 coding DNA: TGTGCCAGCAGTCGTCTAATAGGGACTAGCGGGGGGCACCCCTACGAGCAGTACTTC.